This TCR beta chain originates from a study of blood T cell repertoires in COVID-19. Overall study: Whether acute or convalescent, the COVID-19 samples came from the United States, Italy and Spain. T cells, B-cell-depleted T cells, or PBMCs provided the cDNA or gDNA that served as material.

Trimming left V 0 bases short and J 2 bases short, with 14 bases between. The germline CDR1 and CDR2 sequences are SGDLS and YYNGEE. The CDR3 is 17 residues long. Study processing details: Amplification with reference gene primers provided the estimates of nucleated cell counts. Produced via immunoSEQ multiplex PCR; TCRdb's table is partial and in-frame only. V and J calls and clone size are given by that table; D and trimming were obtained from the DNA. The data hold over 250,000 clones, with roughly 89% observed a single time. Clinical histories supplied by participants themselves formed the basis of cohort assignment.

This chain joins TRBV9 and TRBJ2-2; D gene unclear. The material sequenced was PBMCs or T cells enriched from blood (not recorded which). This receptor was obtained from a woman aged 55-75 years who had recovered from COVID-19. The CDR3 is CASSVGSSIGNTGELFF. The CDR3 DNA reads TGTGCCAGCAGCGTAGGGAGTTCCATAGGAAACACCGGGGAGCTGTTTTTT. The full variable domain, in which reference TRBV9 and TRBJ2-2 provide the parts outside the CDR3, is DSGVTQTPKHLITATGQRVTLRCSPRSGDLSVYWYQQSLDQGLQFLIQYYNGEERAKGNILERFSAQQFPDLHSELNLSSLELGDSALYFCASSVGSSIGNTGELFFGEGSRLTVL.